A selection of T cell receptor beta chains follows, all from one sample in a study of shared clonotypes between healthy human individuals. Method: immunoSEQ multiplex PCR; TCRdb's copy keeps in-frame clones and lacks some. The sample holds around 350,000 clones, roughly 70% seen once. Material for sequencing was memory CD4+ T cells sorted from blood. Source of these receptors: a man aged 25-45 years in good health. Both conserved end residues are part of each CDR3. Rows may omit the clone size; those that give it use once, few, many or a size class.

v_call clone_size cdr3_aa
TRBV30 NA CAWSHGGVGARYNEQFF
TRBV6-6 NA CASSSGKGAYEQYF
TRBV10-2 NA CASSESWGRNQPQHF
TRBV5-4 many CASSQVESREFF
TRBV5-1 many CASSPGTGELFF
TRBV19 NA CASSIGSSDTQYF
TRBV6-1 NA CASKDGVADTQYF
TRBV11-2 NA CASSLDWGPSQQYF
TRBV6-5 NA CASSLLRGGGTEAFF
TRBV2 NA CASRWHTDDSNQPQHF
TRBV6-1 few CASSASRSGVLGQPQHF
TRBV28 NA CAAARGPPGANVLTF
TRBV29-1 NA CSAIRDGYEQYF
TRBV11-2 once CASSFRWNTEAFF
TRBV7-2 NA CASSLGQGGELFF
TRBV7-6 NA CASSLAGVNTEAFF
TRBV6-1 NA CASSEISSYNSPLHF
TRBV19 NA CASSFKGQGKDSGNTIYF
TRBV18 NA CASSPHRGGRDGYTF
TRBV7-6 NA CASSQLTGTAFEAFF
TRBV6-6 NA CASSPLAGGPETQYF
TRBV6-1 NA CASTLGEGTQYF
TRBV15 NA CATSPGRSQTKNIQYF
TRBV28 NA CASSLGQSNYGYTF